This paragraph reports one T cell receptor (beta chain). A junction end diverges from the germline sequence, so it may reflect a read error. This CDR3 is also generated by other DNA sequences in the sample. The sample comes from a study of cytomegalovirus exposure and HLA in healthy donors. Study-level background: T cells numbering about 180 million yielded more than 100 million unique TCR beta sequences in an earlier analysis.

A multiplex PCR was run with 60 Vbeta primers and 13 Jbeta primers. Repertoires were generated with immunoSEQ multiplex PCR, while TCRdb's copy carries only in-frame clones and drops some. The sample lists 110,000 to 150,000 clones; 75% to 80% were seen once. CDR1 and CDR2 from the germline V gene are GTSNPN and SVGIG (reference sequence). The CDR3 covers 15 residues. The chain has TRBV30 and TRBJ1-2; 10 bases are shared with TRBD1. This TCR was recovered from a male donor in good health and CMV-seronegative. The sequenced sample was PBMCs. CDR3 sequence reads: CAWSVWTGGTDGYTF. CDR3 in DNA: TGTGCCTGGAGTGTCTGGACAGGGGGAACGGATGGCTATACCTTC.